The 30 T cell receptor beta chains below were found in one sample sequenced in a study of blood T cells in healthy people across ages. A second PCR of roughly 7 to 11 cycles used a sample-barcoded 5' primer and a J-beta primer mix. Via MiXCR, TCRdb re-called the 5' RACE reads, giving one row per CDR3 protein. The table lists roughly 700,000 distinct CDR3 sequences, about 25% of them singletons. This sample also belongs to another study, concerning T cells of mothers and their children.

The sequenced sample consisted of blood. The receptors derive from a boy aged 5-17 years in good health.

V gene TRBV18 combines with J gene TRBJ2-5; D is ambiguous. Germline values: CDR1 KGHSH, CDR2 LQKENI. The CDR3 is 17 amino acids. Between the trimmed V and J ends, which lost 2 bases and 3 bases, there was a span of 19 bases. DNA of the CDR3: TGTGCCAGCTCACCAGATTCCACGAACAGCGAGAAAGAGACCCAGTACTTC. Residues: CASSPDSTNSEKETQYF.

On this clonotype itself: Since a much larger clone is just one base distant, this may be a read error. This sequence joins TRBV4-2 and TRBJ2-5; TRBD1 or TRBD2 may be the D gene (5 bases each). With the DNA end fitting TRBJ2-7 better, the J assignment may be wrong. Germline-derived CDR1 and CDR2 are LGHNA and YNFKEQ. The CDR3 has 16 residues. The DNA for the CDR3 is TGTGCCAGCAGCCAAGAGGGGGAACAGACCTCCCACGAGCAGTACTTC. Translation: CASSQEGEQTSHEQYF.

J is TRBJ1-4 and V is TRBV28, with D possibly matching TRBD1 (6 bases). Between the trimmed V and J ends, which lost 3 bases and 8 bases, there was a span of 13 bases. This CDR3 has 14 amino acids. Germline CDR1 MDHEN, CDR2 SYDVKM. The CDR3 nucleotides are TGTGCCAGCAGTTTTTCGGGGGCGCGAGAAAAACTGTTTTTT. It yields the protein CASSFSGAREKLFF.

This chain links TRBV20-1 with TRBJ2-5; possibly TRBD1 or TRBD2 for D (6 bases each). The V end lost 1 base, the J end lost 5 bases, and 20 bases lay between the germline ends. Germline V gives CDR1 DFQATT, CDR2 SNEGSKA (reference sequence). The CDR3 consists of 16 residues. The CDR3: CSARASTWGAGETQYF. CDR3 DNA: TGCAGTGCTAGAGCTTCGACATGGGGGGCGGGTGAGACCCAGTACTTC.

This clonotype was found a few times. The chain joins TRBV29-1 to TRBJ1-1; D gene ambiguous. V lost 3 bases and J lost 4, with 12 bases in between. Germline V CDR1 and CDR2: SQVTM, ANQGSEA. The CDR3 has 13 residues. In nucleotides, the CDR3 is TGCAGCGTTGAGCGGCGCGATAGCACTGAAGCTTTCTTT. This gives the protein CSVERRDSTEAFF.

This clonotype has more than one count but fewer than ten. The chain uses TRBV29-1 and TRBJ1-1, with 9 bases matching TRBD1. The ends lost 7 bases at V and 3 bases at J; junction bases unmatched: 6. The CDR3 extends over 13 amino acids. From germline, CDR1 is SQVTM and CDR2 ANQGSEA. The CDR3 sequence: CSGKGQGHTEAFF. CDR3 coding DNA: TGCAGCGGAAAGGGACAGGGTCACACTGAAGCTTTCTTT.

The rearrangement uses TRBV28 and TRBJ2-3; D gene ambiguous. The V gene's germline CDR1 is MDHEN and CDR2 SYDVKM. The V end lost 3 bases, the J end lost 6 bases, and 16 bases lay between the germline ends. The CDR3 extends over 15 amino acids. CDR3 sequence reads: CASSFAQVKEDTQYF. CDR3 DNA: TGTGCCAGCAGTTTCGCCCAGGTTAAGGAGGATACGCAGTATTTT.

This clonotype was seen a handful of times. The chain couples TRBV25-1 to TRBJ1-3, with 8 bases lining up with TRBD1. The CDR3 runs 16 residues. Germline V gene data show CDR1 as MGHDK and CDR2 as SYGVNS. V was clipped by 6 bases and J by 0 bases; unmatched bases: 7. CDR3 DNA: TGTGCCAGCAGACCCGGACAGGGCTACTCTGGAAACACCATATATTTT. This sequence encodes CASRPGQGYSGNTIYF. Looking up the rest from reference TRBV25-1 and TRBJ1-3 gives the full variable domain: EADIYQTPRYLVIGTGKKITLECSQTMGHDKMYWYQQDPGMELHLIHYSYGVNSTEKGDLSSESTVSRIRTEHFPLTLESARPSHTSQYLCASRPGQGYSGNTIYFGEGSWLTVV.

This clonotype has more than one count but fewer than ten. This chain links TRBV29-1 with TRBJ2-5, with D perhaps TRBD1 (6 bases). The closer fit of TRBJ2-1 to the DNA end suggests the J call may be wrong. Looked up from germline, CDR1 is SQVTM and CDR2 is ANQGSEA. This CDR3 comprises 12 residues. CDR3 bases: TGCAGCGTTGGACCCAGGGGCAATGAGCAGTTCTTC. The encoded protein is CSVGPRGNEQFF.

J is TRBJ1-1 and V is TRBV27; D may be TRBD1 (6 bases). The germline gives CDR1 MNHEY, CDR2 SMNVEV (reference sequence). The CDR3 runs 13 residues. Trimming removed 3 bases from V and 4 bases from J, with 9 bases in between. This CDR3 reads CASSLMGATEAFF. The CDR3 nucleotides are TGTGCCAGCAGTTTGATGGGGGCCACTGAAGCTTTCTTT.

The chain carries TRBV12-3 or TRBV12-4 and TRBJ2-3; 13 nucleotides agree with TRBD2. Trimming at V came to 4 bases and at J to 1 base, leaving 11 bases not matched to a gene. This CDR3 is built from 19 residues. The CDR3 DNA sequence: TGTGCCAGCAGTTCATTCCGGACTAGCGGGGGTCGCGGCACAGATACGCAGTATTTT. Its translation is CASSSFRTSGGRGTDTQYF.

This chain uses TRBV20-1 with TRBJ1-2, with TRBD1 as a possible D gene (5 bases). V was clipped by 0 bases and J by 8 bases, with 13 bases between them. Per the germline V gene, CDR1 is DFQATT and CDR2 is SNEGSKA (reference sequence). CDR3 length equals 13 residues. CDR3 nucleotides: TGCAGTGCTAGAGATCGGGGGGTTGGGGGCTACACCTTC. Protein: CSARDRGVGGYTF.

This clonotype was seen ten or more times. The chain carries TRBV10-2 and TRBJ2-1; D tentatively reads TRBD1 or TRBD2 (5 bases each). The DNA end is more similar to TRBJ2-7, so the J call may be wrong. Per the germline V gene, CDR1 is WSHSY and CDR2 is SAAADI. This CDR3 region has 14 residues. The CDR3 loop reads CASKLGLASYEQYF. DNA of the CDR3: TGCGCCAGCAAGCTGGGGCTAGCTTCCTACGAGCAGTACTTC.

This clonotype was counted between two and nine times. DNA for the CDR3: TGTGCCAGCAGCTACTATACAGGGATTAATGAAAAACTGTTTTTT. This translates into CASSYYTGINEKLFF. The J gene is TRBJ1-4, the V gene TRBV7-9; D is perhaps TRBD1 (6 bases). CDR3 length: 15 residues. V was trimmed by 4 bases and J by 4 bases, leaving 13 bases between them. Looked up from germline, CDR1 is SEHNR and CDR2 is FQNEAQ (reference sequence).

V usage is TRBV4-1 and J usage is TRBJ2-7; the match to TRBD1 covers 8 bases. Per germline, CDR1 MGHRA and CDR2 YSYEKL. V gave up 1 base and J gave up 2 bases; unmatched junction bases: 4. This CDR3 has 15 residues. CDR3 region: CASSQGQGATYEQYF. The CDR3 DNA is TGCGCCAGCAGCCAAGGGCAGGGGGCGACCTACGAGCAGTACTTC.

The J gene is TRBJ1-1, the V gene TRBV30, with D uncertain. The germline gives CDR1 GTSNPN, CDR2 SVGIG (reference sequence). The CDR3 contains 11 residues. V lost 5 bases to trimming and J lost 0 bases, with 4 bases between them. CDR3 residues: CAWGLNTEAFF. As DNA, the CDR3 is TGTGCCTGGGGGCTGAACACTGAAGCTTTCTTT.

This clonotype has a handful of counts. The rearrangement joins TRBV3-1 to TRBJ2-2; TRBD1 is a possible D gene (5 bases). V lost 2 bases and J 4 bases, leaving 8 bases between the germline ends. Germline V CDR1 and CDR2: LGHDT, YNNKEL (reference sequence). The CDR3 loop spans 14 amino acids. The CDR3 DNA follows: TGTGCCAGCAGCCAACAGGGCCTCACCGGGGAGCTGTTTTTT. Protein: CASSQQGLTGELFF.

The V call is TRBV20-1, the J call TRBJ2-7; D might be TRBD1 or TRBD2, each matching 5 bases. Germline V CDR1 and CDR2: DFQATT, SNEGSKA (reference sequence). With 6 bases removed from V and 2 bases from J, the gap between germline ends came to 23 bases. CDR3 length equals 16 residues. CDR3: CSAIISRDGGAYEQYF. The CDR3 DNA is TGCAGTGCCATAATATCGAGGGACGGTGGGGCCTACGAGCAGTACTTC.

There are a few counts of this clonotype. The V and J genes are TRBV7-2 and TRBJ2-5; D remains unclear. The CDR3 runs 17 residues. Germline-derived CDR1 and CDR2 are SGHTA and FQGNSA. Trimming cost V 5 bases and J 1 base, with 20 bases left between them. The DNA of the CDR3 is TGTGCCAGCAGCCCATATATCGCGATGGTCTCCCAAGAGACCCAGTACTTC. This translates into CASSPYIAMVSQETQYF.

CDR3 loop: CATQEEGIAMETQYF. CDR3 DNA: TGTGCCACCCAGGAGGAAGGAATCGCAATGGAGACCCAGTACTTC. The V call is TRBV28, the J call TRBJ2-1; D is perhaps TRBD2 (5 bases). Matching the DNA end better, TRBJ2-5 makes the J call doubtful. This CDR3 is 15 amino acids long. Germline CDR1 is MDHEN and CDR2 is SYDVKM.

This clonotype was seen a single time. This chain links TRBV6-2 or TRBV6-3 with TRBJ1-2; 7 bases fit TRBD1. Germline assignment: CDR1 MNHEY and CDR2 SVGEGT. Trimming cost V 2 bases and J 1 base; bases outside gene matches: 16. The CDR3 spans 19 residues. CDR3: CASSYKSDRDSYFNYGYTF. The CDR3 bases are TGTGCCAGCAGTTACAAGTCTGACCGGGACAGCTACTTTAACTATGGCTACACCTTC.

This chain links TRBV20-1 with TRBJ1-2; D is ambiguous. Trimming removed 4 bases from V and 1 base from J, with 13 bases in between. The CDR3 loop spans 14 amino acids. Germline assignment: CDR1 DFQATT and CDR2 SNEGSKA (reference sequence). The DNA of the CDR3 is TGCAGTGCTACAACCCAGGTTTTTAACTATGGCTACACCTTC. Amino acid sequence: CSATTQVFNYGYTF.

This chain connects TRBV3-1 to TRBJ2-2; the match to TRBD2 covers 12 bases. The germline gives CDR1 LGHDT, CDR2 YNNKEL (reference sequence). This CDR3 has 17 residues. V was clipped by 0 bases and J by 6 bases; unmatched bases: 5. In DNA, the CDR3 is TGTGCCAGCAGCCAAGACCTAGCGGGAGGGCCCGCCGGGGAGCTGTTTTTT. Translating gives CASSQDLAGGPAGELFF. The whole variable domain, filled in from reference TRBV3-1 and TRBJ2-2, reads DTAVSQTPKYLVTQMGNDKSIKCEQNLGHDTMYWYKQDSKKFLKIMFSYNNKELIINETVPNRFSPKSPDKAHLNLHINSLELGDSAVYFCASSQDLAGGPAGELFFGEGSRLTVL.

The V and J genes are TRBV12-3 or TRBV12-4 and TRBJ1-2; D call uncertain. Trimming shortened V by 3 bases and J by 3 bases, and 14 bases separated the two germline ends. This CDR3 comprises 15 residues. CDR3 in amino acids: CASSFTLGYDYGYTF. The DNA for the CDR3 is TGTGCCAGCAGTTTTACTCTGGGGTACGACTATGGCTACACCTTC.

The chain joins TRBV20-1 to TRBJ2-5; D is undetermined. The V and J ends lost 6 bases and 12 bases respectively, with 17 bases between them. The CDR3 is made up of 11 amino acids. Germline CDR1 is DFQATT and CDR2 is SNEGSKA (reference sequence). The CDR3 sequence: CSAKNEQDEYF. CDR3 DNA: TGCAGTGCAAAGAACGAACAAGATGAGTACTTC.

The chain employs TRBV6-2 or TRBV6-3 and TRBJ2-7; 8 nucleotides agree with TRBD1. Trimming at V came to 7 bases and at J to 5 bases, leaving 7 bases not matched to a gene. Germline CDR1 is MNHEY and CDR2 is SVGEGT. There are 13 residues in the CDR3. The CDR3 DNA reads TGTGCCAGCAACCTCGGACAGGGTCACGAGCAGTACTTC. Translated, it gives CASNLGQGHEQYF.

This clonotype was recorded at least ten times. The rearrangement uses TRBV28 and TRBJ2-6, with D maybe TRBD2 (6 bases). The CDR3 is 15 amino acids. The germline CDR1 and CDR2 sequences are MDHEN and SYDVKM. V shed 6 bases and J shed 4 bases, with 13 bases lying between them. CDR3 protein: CASSLGGAGANVLTF. The CDR3, as DNA: TGTGCCAGCAGCTTAGGAGGGGCCGGGGCCAACGTCCTGACTTTC.

In nucleotides, the CDR3 is TGTGCTAGTGGTTTGGGGATCCTGGACAGGGGTGGGCCACGTTTAGAATACAATGAGCAGTTCTTC. Translation: CASGLGILDRGGPRLEYNEQFF. J is TRBJ2-1 and V is TRBV12-5, with 9 bases that match TRBD1. The CDR3 has 22 residues. Trimming cost V 1 base and J 4 bases; bases outside gene matches: 23. Per germline, CDR1 LGHNT and CDR2 FRNRAP. Full variable domain (remainder filled in from reference TRBV12-5 and TRBJ2-1): DARVTQTPRHKVTEMGQEVTMRCQPILGHNTVFWYRQTMMQGLELLAYFRNRAPLDDSGMPKDRFSAEMPDATLATLKIQPSEPRDSAVYFCASGLGILDRGGPRLEYNEQFFGPGTRLTVL.

This clonotype was seen at least ten times. V is TRBV20-1 and J is TRBJ1-3; D not certain. The CDR3 extends over 11 amino acids. Trimming shortened V by 5 bases and J by 4 bases, and 6 bases separated the two germline ends. CDR1 and CDR2 from the germline V gene are DFQATT and SNEGSKA (reference sequence). This CDR3 reads CSAAGGNTIYF. The CDR3 DNA follows: TGCAGTGCTGCGGGGGGAAACACCATATATTTT.

The rearrangement links TRBV6-4 to TRBJ2-7; 8 positions match TRBD1. Germline-derived CDR1 and CDR2 are MRHNA and SNTAGT. The length of the CDR3 is 17 residues. The junction had 10 bases not matched to a gene; V was cut back by 3 bases and J by 0 bases. CDR3 bases: TGTGCCAGCAGTGAAGAGAACAGGGGGTGTATCTCCTACGAGCAGTACTTC. This encodes CASSEENRGCISYEQYF.